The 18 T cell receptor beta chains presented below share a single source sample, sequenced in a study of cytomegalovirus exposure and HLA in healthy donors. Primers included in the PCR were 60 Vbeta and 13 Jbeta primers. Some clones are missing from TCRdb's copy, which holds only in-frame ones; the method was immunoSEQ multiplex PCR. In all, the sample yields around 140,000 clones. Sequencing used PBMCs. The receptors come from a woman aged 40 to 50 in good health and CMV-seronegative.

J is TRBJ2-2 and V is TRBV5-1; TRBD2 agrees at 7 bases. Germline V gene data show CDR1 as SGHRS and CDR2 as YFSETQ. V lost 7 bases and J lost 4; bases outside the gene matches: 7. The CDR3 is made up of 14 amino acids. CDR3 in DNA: TGCGCCAGCCGTAGGGACTACGGCACCGGGGAGCTGTTTTTT. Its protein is CASRRDYGTGELFF. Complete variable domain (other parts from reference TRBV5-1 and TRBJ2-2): KAGVTQTPRYLIKTRGQQVTLSCSPISGHRSVSWYQQTPGQGLQFLFEYFSETQRNKGNFPGRFSGRQFSNSRSEMNVSTLELGDSALYLCASRRDYGTGELFFGEGSRLTVL.

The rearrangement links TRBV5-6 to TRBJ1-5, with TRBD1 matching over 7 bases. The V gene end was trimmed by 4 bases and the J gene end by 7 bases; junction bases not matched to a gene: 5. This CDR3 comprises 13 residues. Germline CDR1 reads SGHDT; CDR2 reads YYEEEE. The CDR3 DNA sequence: TGTGCCAGCAGCAAGGGGGCTTGGCAGCCCCAGCATTTT. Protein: CASSKGAWQPQHF.

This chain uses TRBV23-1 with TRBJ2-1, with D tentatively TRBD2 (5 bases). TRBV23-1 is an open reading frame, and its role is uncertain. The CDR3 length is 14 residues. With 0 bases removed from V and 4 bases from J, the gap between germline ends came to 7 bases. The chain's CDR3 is CASSQSGRYNEQFF. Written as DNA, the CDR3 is TGCGCCAGCAGTCAATCAGGGAGATACAATGAGCAGTTCTTC.

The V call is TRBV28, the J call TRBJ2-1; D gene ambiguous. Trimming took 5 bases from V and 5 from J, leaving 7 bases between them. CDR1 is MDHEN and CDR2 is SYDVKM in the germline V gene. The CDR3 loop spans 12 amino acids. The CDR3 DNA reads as TGTGCCAGCAGTATATACAACAATGAGCAGTTCTTC. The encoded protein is CASSIYNNEQFF.

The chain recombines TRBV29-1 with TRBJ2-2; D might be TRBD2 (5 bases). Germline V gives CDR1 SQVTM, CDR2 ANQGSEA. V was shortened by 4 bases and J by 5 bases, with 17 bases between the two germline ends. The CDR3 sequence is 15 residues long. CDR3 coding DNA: TGCAGCGTTGGGCCCCGGGATTTCAGTACCGGGGAGCTGTTTTTT. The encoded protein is CSVGPRDFSTGELFF.

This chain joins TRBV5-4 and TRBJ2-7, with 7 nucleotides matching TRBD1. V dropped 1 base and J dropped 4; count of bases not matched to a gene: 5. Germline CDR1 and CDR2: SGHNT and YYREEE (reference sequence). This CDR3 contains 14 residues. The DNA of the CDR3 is TGTGCCAGCAGCTTGCGACAGGGTGATTACGAGCAGTACTTC. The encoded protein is CASSLRQGDYEQYF. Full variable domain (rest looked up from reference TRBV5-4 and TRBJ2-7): ETGVTQSPTHLIKTRGQQVTLRCSSQSGHNTVSWYQQALGQGPQFIFQYYREEENGRGNFPPRFSGLQFPNYSSELNVNALELDDSALYLCASSLRQGDYEQYFGPGTRLTVT.

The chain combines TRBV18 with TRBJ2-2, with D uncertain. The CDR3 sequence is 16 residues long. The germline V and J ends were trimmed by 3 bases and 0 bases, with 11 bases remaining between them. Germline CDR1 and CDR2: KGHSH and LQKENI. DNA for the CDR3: TGTGCCAGCTCACCGCTGGAGTCCGCGAACACCGGGGAGCTGTTTTTT. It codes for CASSPLESANTGELFF.

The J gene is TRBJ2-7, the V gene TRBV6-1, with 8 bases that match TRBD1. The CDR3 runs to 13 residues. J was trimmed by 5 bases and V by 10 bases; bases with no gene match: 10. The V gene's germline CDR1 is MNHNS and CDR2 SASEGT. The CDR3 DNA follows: TGTGCCACCTCCCTAGACAGGGGACACGAGCAGTACTTC. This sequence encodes CATSLDRGHEQYF.

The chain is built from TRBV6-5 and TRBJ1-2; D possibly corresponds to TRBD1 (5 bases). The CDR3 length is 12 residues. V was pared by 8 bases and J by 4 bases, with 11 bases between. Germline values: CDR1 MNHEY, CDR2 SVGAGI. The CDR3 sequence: CASHIGGYGYTF. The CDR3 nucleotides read TGTGCCAGCCACATCGGGGGCTATGGCTACACCTTC.

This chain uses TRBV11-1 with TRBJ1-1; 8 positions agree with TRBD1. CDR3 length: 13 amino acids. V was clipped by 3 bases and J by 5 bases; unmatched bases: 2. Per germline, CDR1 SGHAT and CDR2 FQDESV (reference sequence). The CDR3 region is CASSLRQGTEAFF. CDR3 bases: TGTGCCAGCAGCTTGCGACAGGGGACTGAAGCTTTCTTT. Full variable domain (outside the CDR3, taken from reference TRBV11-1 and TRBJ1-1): EAEVAQSPRYKITEKSQAVAFWCDPISGHATLYWYRQILGQGPELLVQFQDESVVDDSQLPKDRFSAERLKGVDSTLKIQPAELGDSAMYLCASSLRQGTEAFFGQGTRLTVV.

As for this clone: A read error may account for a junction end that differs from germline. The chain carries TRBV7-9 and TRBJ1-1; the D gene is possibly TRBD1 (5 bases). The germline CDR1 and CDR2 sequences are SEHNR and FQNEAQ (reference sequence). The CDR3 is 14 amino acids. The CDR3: CASSQYRKNAEAFF. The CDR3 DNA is TGTGCCAGCAGCCAATACAGGAAGAACGCTGAAGCTTTCTTT.

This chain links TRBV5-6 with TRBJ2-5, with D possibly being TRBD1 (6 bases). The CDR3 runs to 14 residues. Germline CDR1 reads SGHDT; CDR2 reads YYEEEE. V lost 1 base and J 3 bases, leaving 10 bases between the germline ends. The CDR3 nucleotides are TGTGCCAGCAGCTTGTTACAGGGAGAAGAGACCCAGTACTTC. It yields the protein CASSLLQGEETQYF.

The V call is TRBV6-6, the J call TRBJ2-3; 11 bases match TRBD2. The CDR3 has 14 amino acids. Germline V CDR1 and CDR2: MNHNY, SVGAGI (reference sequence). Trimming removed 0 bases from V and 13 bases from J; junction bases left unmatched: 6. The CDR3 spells CASSYSSSGGPKYF. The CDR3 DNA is TGTGCCAGCAGTTACTCTTCTAGCGGGGGGCCCAAGTATTTT.

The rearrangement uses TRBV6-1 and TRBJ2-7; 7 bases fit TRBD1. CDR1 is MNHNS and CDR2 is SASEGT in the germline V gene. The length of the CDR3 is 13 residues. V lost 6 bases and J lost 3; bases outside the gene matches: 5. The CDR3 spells CASRDRRSYEQYV. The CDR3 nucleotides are TGTGCCAGCAGGGACAGGAGAAGCTACGAGCAGTACGTC.

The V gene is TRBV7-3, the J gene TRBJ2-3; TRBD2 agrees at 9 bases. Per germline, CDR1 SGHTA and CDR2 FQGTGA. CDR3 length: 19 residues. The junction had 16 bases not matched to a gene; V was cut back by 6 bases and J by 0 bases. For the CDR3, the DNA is TGTGCCAGCAGTCCTGGCTTTAGCGGGGGAACCCGTAGCACAGATACGCAGTATTTT. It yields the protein CASSPGFSGGTRSTDTQYF.

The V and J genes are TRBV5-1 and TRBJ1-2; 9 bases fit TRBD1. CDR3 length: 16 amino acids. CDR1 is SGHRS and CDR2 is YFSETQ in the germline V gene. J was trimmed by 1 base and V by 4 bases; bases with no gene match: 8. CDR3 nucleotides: TGCGCCAGCAGCCTCCGACAGGGGGATATTAACTATGGCTACACCTTC. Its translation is CASSLRQGDINYGYTF.

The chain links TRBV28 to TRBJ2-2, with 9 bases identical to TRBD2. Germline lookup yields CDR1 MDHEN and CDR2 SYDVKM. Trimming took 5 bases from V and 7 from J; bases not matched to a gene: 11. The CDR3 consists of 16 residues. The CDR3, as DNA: TGTGCCAGCAGTCTACCACTATTTAGCGGGGGCGGGGAGCTGTTTTTT. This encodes CASSLPLFSGGGELFF.

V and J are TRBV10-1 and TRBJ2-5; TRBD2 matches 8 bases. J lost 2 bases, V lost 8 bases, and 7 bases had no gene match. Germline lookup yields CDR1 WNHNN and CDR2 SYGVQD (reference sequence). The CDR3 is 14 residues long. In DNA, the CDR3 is TGCGCCAGCCCCCCAGGACTAGCTCAAGAGACCCAGTACTTC. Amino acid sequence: CASPPGLAQETQYF.